One and the same sample provided the 9 T cell receptor beta chains below, sequenced in a study of T-cell reconstitution after alpha-beta-depleted transplantation in children. Unique molecular identifiers were incorporated during preparation of the TCRbeta library. Each CDR3 protein is one row after TCRdb ran MiXCR on the PCR reads. The repertoire holds about 480,000 distinct CDR3 sequences, under 15% seen once, with approximately 5.4% in the top ten. The specimen comprised PBMCs from the stem cell graft donor, sampled from the stem cell graft. These receptors came from a human donor who donated a stem cell graft to a child with combined immunodeficiency.

This clonotype was detected a few times. The V gene is TRBV7-9, the J gene TRBJ1-2; D unclear. The CDR3 covers 13 residues. Germline-derived CDR1 and CDR2 are SEHNR and FQNEAQ (reference sequence). The V and J ends lost 2 bases and 6 bases respectively, with 10 bases between them. CDR3: CASSLSQMDGYTF. The CDR3, as DNA: TGTGCCAGCAGCTTATCCCAAATGGATGGCTACACCTTC.

Regarding this clonotype: With a much larger clone just one base away, this may be a read error. This is likely a read error, given that the CDR3 carries no conserved phenylalanine or tryptophan at its end. The chain recombines TRBV12-3 or TRBV12-4 with TRBJ2-1, with 12 bases identical to TRBD2. Trimming took 6 bases from V and 10 from J; bases not matched to a gene: 10. This CDR3 is 15 amino acids long. The CDR3 region has the DNA TGTGCCAGCAGATCGAGGCTAGCGGGAGGGGTAGAGCAGTTCTAC. It yields the protein CASRSRLAGGVEQFY.

V gene TRBV29-1 combines with J gene TRBJ2-7, with a possible D match to TRBD2 (5 bases). CDR1 is SQVTM and CDR2 is ANQGSEA in the germline V gene. CDR3 length: 14 amino acids. V lost 1 base to trimming and J lost 1 base, with 11 bases between them. The CDR3 bases are TGCAGCGTTGAAGGGGGAGTGGGTTCCTACGAGCAGTACTTC. Amino acid sequence: CSVEGGVGSYEQYF.

The chain couples TRBV28 to TRBJ2-1; D gene uncertain. V was shortened by 3 bases and J by 10 bases, with 10 bases between the two germline ends. This CDR3 is 12 amino acids long. Germline CDR1 and CDR2: MDHEN and SYDVKM. The CDR3 protein is CASSFRPTEQFF. In DNA, the CDR3 is TGTGCCAGCAGTTTCCGACCGACCGAGCAGTTCTTC.

The chain links TRBV9 to TRBJ2-3; no clear D. Germline V gene data show CDR1 as SGDLS and CDR2 as YYNGEE. This CDR3 spans 14 amino acids. Trimming pared 2 bases from V and 11 bases from J, leaving 18 bases between. DNA of the CDR3: TGTGCCAGCAGCGTCCGAGGTCCCGAGTTTGGGCAGTATTTT. It is translated as CASSVRGPEFGQYF. Complete variable domain (other parts from reference TRBV9 and TRBJ2-3): DSGVTQTPKHLITATGQRVTLRCSPRSGDLSVYWYQQSLDQGLQFLIQYYNGEERAKGNILERFSAQQFPDLHSELNLSSLELGDSALYFCASSVRGPEFGQYFGPGTRLTVL.

At least ten counts were recorded for this clonotype. The chain couples TRBV30 to TRBJ2-1; 8 bases agree with TRBD2. The V gene end was trimmed by 0 bases and the J gene end by 8 bases; junction bases not matched to a gene: 15. The CDR3 covers 17 residues. CDR1 GTSNPN and CDR2 SVGIG come from the germline V gene (reference sequence). Written as DNA, the CDR3 is TGTGCCTGGAGTGTAGAGTATGGAGGTAGCGGGAAGGATGAGCAGTTCTTC. It specifies CAWSVEYGGSGKDEQFF.

There are many counts of this clonotype. The chain links TRBV12-3 or TRBV12-4 to TRBJ2-7, with 9 bases identical to TRBD1. The CDR3 runs 16 residues. The trim removed 6 bases at V and 2 bases at J, leaving 11 bases unmatched. The CDR3, as DNA: TGTGCCAGCAGCTCGATAGGACAGGGGATAACCTACGAGCAGTACTTC. Protein: CASSSIGQGITYEQYF.

This clonotype was seen more than once but under ten times. The J gene is TRBJ2-7, the V gene TRBV18, with TRBD1 matching 9 bases. The CDR3 extends over 16 amino acids. The germline CDR1 and CDR2 sequences are KGHSH and LQKENI. The ends lost 2 bases at V and 5 bases at J; junction bases unmatched: 10. CDR3 nucleotide sequence: TGTGCCAGCTCACCATTGCGACAGGGGGATTACGACGAGCAGTACTTC. Protein product: CASSPLRQGDYDEQYF.

A few counts support this clonotype. The gene calls are TRBV10-3 and TRBJ1-3, with D perhaps matching TRBD1 (5 bases). Trimming removed 4 bases from V and 6 bases from J, with 13 bases in between. In germline, CDR1 is ENHRY, CDR2 SYGVKD. The CDR3 has 14 residues. In nucleotides, the CDR3 is TGTGCCATCAGTGGAGACGGGGGTCAAAACACCATATATTTT. This encodes CAISGDGGQNTIYF.